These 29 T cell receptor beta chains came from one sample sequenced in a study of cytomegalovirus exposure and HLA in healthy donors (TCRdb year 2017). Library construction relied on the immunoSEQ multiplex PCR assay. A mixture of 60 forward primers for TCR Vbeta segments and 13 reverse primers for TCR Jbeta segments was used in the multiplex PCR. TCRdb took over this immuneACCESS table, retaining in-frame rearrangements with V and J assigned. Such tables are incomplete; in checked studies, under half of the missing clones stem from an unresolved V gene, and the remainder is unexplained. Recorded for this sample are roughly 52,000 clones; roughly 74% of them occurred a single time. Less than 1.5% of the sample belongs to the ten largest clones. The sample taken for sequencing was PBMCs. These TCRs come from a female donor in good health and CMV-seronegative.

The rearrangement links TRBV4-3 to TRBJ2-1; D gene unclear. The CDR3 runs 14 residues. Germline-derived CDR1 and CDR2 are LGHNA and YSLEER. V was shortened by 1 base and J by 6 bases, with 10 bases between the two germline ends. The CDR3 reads CASSQVRSVNEQFF. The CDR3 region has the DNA TGCGCCAGCAGCCAAGTGCGGTCGGTCAATGAGCAGTTCTTC.

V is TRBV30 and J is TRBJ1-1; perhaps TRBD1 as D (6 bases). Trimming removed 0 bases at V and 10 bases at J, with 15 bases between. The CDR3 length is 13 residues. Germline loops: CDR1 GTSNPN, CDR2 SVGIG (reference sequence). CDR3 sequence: CAWSVPGGWVAFF. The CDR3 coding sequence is TGTGCCTGGAGTGTACCTGGGGGCTGGGTAGCTTTCTTT.

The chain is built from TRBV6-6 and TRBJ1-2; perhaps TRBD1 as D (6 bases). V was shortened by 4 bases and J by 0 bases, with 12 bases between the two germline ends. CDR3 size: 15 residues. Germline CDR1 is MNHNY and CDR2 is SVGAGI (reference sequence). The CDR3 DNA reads TGTGCCAGCAGTTCCCGAACAGGGACTAACTATGGCTACACCTTC. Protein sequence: CASSSRTGTNYGYTF.

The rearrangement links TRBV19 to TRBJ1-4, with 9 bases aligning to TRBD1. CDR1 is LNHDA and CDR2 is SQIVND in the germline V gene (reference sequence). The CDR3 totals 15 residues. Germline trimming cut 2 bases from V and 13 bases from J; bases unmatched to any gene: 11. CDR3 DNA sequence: TGTGCCAGTAGTATATTCTCCGGGACAGGGAGTATACTGTTTTTT. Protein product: CASSIFSGTGSILFF.

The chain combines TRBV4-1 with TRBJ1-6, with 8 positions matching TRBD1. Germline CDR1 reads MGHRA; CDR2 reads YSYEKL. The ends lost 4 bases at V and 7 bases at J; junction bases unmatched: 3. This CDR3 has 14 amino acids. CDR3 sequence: CASSPGTGNSPLHF. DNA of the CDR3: TGCGCCAGCAGCCCTGGGACAGGCAATTCACCCCTCCACTTT.

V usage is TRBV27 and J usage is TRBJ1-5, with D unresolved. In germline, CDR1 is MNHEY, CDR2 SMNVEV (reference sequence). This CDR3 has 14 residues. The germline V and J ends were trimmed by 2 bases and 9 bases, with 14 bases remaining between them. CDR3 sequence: CASSLGPGEGPQHF. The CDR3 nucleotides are TGTGCCAGCAGTTTAGGCCCGGGAGAGGGGCCCCAGCATTTT.

In DNA, the CDR3 is TGTGCCACCCTTAGGACCCCAGCGGGCTACAATGAGCAGTTCTTC. This encodes CATLRTPAGYNEQFF. This chain connects TRBV6-5 to TRBJ2-1; D may be TRBD2 (6 bases). V was shortened by 10 bases and J by 3 bases, with 19 bases between the two germline ends. The CDR3 has 15 amino acids. CDR1 and CDR2 (germline): MNHEY, SVGAGI.

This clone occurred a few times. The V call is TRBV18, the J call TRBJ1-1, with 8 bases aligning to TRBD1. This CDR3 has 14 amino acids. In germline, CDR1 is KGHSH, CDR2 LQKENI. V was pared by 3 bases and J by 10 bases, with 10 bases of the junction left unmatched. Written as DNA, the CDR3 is TGTGCCAGCTCACCGACAGGGGAGGGCCTAGGAGCTTTCTTT. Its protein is CASSPTGEGLGAFF.

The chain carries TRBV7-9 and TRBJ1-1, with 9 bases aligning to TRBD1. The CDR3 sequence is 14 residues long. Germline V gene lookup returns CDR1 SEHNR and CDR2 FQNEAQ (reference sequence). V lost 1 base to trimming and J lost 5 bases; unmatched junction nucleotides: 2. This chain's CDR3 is CASSLGGQGTEAFF. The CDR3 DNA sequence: TGTGCCAGCAGCTTAGGCGGACAGGGGACTGAAGCTTTCTTT.

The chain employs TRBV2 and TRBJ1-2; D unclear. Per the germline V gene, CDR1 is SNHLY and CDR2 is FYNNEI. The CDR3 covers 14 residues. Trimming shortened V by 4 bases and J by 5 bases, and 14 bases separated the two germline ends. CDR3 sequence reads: CASSVGTEPYGYTF. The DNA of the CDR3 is TGTGCCAGCAGTGTTGGTACGGAGCCATATGGCTACACCTTC. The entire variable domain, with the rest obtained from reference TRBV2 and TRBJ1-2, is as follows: EPEVTQTPSHQVTQMGQEVILRCVPISNHLYFYWYRQILGQKVEFLVSFYNNEISEKSEIFDDQFSVERPDGSNFTLKIRSTKLEDSAMYFCASSVGTEPYGYTFGSGTRLTVV.

DNA of the CDR3: TGCGCCAGCAGCCAAGCGGGATTAAGGACTAGCGGGGGACCTAAAAGCACAGATACGCAGTATTTT. This codes for CASSQAGLRTSGGPKSTDTQYF. The V call is TRBV4-1, the J call TRBJ2-3, with 13 bases aligning to TRBD2. CDR1 is MGHRA, CDR2 YSYEKL, per germline. The ends lost 1 base at V and 0 bases at J; junction bases unmatched: 16. CDR3 length equals 22 residues.

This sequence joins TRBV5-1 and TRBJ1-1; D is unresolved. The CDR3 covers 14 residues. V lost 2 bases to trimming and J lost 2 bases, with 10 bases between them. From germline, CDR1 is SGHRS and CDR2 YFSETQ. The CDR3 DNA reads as TGCGCCAGCAGCTTTGAAGCTCGAAACACTGAAGCTTTCTTT. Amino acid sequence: CASSFEARNTEAFF.

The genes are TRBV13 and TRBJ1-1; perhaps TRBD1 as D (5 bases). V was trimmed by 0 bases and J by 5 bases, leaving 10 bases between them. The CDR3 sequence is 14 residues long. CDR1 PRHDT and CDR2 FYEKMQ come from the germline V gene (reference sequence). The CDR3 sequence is CASSLGAGQTEAFF. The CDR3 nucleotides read TGTGCCAGCAGCTTAGGTGCGGGGCAGACTGAAGCTTTCTTT.

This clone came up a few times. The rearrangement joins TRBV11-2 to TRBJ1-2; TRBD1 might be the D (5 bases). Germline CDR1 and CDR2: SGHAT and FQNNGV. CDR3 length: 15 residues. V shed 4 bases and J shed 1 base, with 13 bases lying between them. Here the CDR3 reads CASSSMTRDNYGYTF. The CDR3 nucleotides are TGTGCCAGCAGCTCCATGACCAGGGATAACTATGGCTACACCTTC.

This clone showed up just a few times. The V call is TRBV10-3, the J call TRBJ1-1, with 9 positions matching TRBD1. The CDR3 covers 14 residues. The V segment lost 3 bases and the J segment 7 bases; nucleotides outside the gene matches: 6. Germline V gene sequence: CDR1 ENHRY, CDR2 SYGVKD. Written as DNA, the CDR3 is TGTGCCATCAGTGAACCTCCGGGACAGGGTGAAGCTTTCTTT. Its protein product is CAISEPPGQGEAFF.

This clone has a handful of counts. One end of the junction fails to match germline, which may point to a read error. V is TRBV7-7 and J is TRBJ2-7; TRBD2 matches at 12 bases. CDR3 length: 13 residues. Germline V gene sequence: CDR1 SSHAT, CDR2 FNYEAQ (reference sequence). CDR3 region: CASSATSGGEQYF. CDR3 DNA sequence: TGTGCTAGCAGCGCGACTAGCGGGGGCGAGCAGTACTTC.

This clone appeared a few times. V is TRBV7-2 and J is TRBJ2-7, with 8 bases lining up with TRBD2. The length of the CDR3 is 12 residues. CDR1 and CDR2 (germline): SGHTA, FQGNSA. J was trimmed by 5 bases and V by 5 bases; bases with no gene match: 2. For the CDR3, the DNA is TGTGCCAGCAGCCCCGGGGGGGACGAGCAGTACTTC. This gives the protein CASSPGGDEQYF.

In nucleotides, the CDR3 is TGTGCAAGTCGCAACCCAACAGATAACTATGGCTACACCTTC. It encodes CASRNPTDNYGYTF. V is TRBV12-2 and J is TRBJ1-2; TRBD1 reflects the table's D call only, with no check against the DNA. TRBV12-2 is deemed a pseudogene. The CDR3 consists of 14 residues.

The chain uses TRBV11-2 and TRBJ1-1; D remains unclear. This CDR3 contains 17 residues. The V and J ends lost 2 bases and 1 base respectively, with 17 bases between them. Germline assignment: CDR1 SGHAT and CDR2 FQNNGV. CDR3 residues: CASSLWRSPAENTEAFF. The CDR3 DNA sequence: TGTGCCAGCAGCTTATGGAGGTCGCCAGCTGAGAACACTGAAGCTTTCTTT.

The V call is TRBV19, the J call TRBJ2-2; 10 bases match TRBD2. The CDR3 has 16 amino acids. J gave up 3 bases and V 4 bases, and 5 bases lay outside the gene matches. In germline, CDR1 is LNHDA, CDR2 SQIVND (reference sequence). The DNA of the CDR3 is TGTGCCAGTAGTAGGCAGCGGGGGGGCGACACCGGGGAGCTGTTTTTT. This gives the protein CASSRQRGGDTGELFF.

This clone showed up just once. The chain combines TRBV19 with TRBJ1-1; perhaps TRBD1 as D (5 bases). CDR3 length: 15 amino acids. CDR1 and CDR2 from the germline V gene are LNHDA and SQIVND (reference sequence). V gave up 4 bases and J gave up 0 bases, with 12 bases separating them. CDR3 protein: CASSTRGLLNTEAFF. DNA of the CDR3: TGTGCCAGTAGTACTCGGGGACTGTTGAACACTGAAGCTTTCTTT.

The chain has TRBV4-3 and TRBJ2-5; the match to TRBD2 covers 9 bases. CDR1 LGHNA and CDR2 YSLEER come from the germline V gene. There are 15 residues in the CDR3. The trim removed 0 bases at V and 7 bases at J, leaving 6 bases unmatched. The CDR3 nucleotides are TGCGCCAGCAGCCAAGATGGAGGTAGCGGGGGGACCCAGTACTTC. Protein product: CASSQDGGSGGTQYF.

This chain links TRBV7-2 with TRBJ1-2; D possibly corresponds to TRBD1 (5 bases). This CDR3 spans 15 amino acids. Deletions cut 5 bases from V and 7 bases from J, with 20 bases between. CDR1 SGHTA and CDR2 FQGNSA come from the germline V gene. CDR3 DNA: TGTGCCAGCAGCCGTGGAAGGGGCCAGGATTTTGGCTACACCTTC. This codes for CASSRGRGQDFGYTF.

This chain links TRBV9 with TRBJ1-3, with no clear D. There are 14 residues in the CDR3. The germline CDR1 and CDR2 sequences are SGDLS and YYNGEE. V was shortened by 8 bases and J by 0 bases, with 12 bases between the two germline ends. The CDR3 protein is CASNAGDSGNTIYF. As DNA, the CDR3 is TGTGCCAGTAACGCAGGCGACTCTGGAAACACCATATATTTT.

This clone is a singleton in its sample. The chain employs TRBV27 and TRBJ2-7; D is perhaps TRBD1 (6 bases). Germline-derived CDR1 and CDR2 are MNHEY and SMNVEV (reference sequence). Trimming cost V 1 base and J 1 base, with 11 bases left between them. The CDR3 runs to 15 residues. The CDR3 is CASSLWVDSSYEQYF. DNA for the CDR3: TGTGCCAGCAGTTTATGGGTGGACAGTTCCTACGAGCAGTACTTC.

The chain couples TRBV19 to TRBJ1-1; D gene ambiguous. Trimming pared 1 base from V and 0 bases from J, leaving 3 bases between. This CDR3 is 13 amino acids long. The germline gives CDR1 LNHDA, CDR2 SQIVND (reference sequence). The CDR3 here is CASSIAVNTEAFF. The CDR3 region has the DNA TGTGCCAGTAGTATAGCTGTGAACACTGAAGCTTTCTTT.

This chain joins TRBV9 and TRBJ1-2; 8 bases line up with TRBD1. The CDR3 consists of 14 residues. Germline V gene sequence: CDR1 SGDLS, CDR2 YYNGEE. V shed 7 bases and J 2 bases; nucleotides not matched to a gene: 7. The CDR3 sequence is CASSRTGKNYGYTF. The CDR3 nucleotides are TGTGCCAGCTCACGGACAGGGAAGAACTATGGCTACACCTTC.

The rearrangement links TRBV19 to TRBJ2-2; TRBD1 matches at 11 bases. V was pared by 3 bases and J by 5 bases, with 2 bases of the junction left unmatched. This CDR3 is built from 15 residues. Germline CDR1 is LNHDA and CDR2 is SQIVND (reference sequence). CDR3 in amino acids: CASSIGTGGTGELFF. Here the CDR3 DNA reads TGTGCCAGTAGTATCGGGACAGGGGGGACCGGGGAGCTGTTTTTT.

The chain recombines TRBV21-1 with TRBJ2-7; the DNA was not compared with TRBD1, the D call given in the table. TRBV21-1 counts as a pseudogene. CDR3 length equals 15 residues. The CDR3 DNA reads TGTGCCAGCAGCAAAGAGGACAGGGTAGAGTACGAGCAGTACTTC. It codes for CASSKEDRVEYEQYF.